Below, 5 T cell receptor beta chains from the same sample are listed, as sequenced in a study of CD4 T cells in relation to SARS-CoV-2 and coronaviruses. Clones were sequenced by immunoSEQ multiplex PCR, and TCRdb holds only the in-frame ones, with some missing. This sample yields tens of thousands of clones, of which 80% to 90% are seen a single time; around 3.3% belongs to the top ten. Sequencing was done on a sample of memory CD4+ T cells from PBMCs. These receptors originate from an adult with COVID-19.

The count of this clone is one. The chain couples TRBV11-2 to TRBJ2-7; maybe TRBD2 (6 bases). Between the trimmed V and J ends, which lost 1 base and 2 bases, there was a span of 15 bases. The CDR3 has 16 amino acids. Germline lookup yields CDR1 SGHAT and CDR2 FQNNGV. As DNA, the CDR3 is TGTGCCAGCAGCTTAGTGGGGGGATTAACCCCCTACGAGCAGTACTTC. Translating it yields CASSLVGGLTPYEQYF.

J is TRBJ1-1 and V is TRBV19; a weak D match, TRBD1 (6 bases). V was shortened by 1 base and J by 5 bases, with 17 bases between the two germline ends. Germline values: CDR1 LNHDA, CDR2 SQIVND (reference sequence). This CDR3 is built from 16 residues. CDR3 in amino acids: CASSIAGARTRTEAFF. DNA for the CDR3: TGTGCCAGTAGTATAGCGGGGGCGCGAACGAGAACTGAAGCTTTCTTT.

The CDR3 spells CASSLGGVQNSPLHF. The CDR3 DNA is TGTGCCAGCAGCTTGGGGGGTGTACAGAATTCACCCCTCCACTTT. This chain joins TRBV5-4 and TRBJ1-6; D not certain. This CDR3 is built from 15 residues. V lost 0 bases and J 7 bases, leaving 11 bases between the germline ends. From germline, CDR1 is SGHNT and CDR2 YYREEE (reference sequence). Filled out from reference TRBV5-4 and TRBJ1-6, the complete variable domain reads ETGVTQSPTHLIKTRGQQVTLRCSSQSGHNTVSWYQQALGQGPQFIFQYYREEENGRGNFPPRFSGLQFPNYSSELNVNALELDDSALYLCASSLGGVQNSPLHFGNGTRLTVT.

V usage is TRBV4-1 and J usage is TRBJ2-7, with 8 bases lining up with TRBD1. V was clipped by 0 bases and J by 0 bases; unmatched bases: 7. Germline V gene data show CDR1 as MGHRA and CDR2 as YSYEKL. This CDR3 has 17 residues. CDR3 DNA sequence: TGCGCCAGCAGCCAAGATTCTACAGGGGGAATCTCCTACGAGCAGTACTTC. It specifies CASSQDSTGGISYEQYF.

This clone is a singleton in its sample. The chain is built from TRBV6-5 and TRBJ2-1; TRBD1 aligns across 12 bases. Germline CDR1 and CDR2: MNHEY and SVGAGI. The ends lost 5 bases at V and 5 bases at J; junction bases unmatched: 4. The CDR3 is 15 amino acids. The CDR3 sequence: CASSTRDRGHNEQFF. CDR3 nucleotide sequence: TGTGCCAGCAGTACCCGGGACAGGGGGCACAATGAGCAGTTCTTC.